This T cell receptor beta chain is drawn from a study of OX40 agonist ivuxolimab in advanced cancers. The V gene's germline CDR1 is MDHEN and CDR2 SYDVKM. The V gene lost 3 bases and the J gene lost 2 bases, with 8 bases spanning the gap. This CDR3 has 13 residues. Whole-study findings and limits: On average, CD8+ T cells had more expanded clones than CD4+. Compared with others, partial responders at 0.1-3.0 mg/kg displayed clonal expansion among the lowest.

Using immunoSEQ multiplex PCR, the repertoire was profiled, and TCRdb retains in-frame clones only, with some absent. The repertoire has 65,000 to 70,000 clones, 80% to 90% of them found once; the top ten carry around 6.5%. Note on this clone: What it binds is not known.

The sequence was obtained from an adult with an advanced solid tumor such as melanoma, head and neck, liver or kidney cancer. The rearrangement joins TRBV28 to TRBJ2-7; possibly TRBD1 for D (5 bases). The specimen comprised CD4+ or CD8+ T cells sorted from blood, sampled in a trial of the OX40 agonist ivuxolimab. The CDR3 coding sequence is TGTGCCAGCAGTTTGAAGGGGCCCTACGAGCAGTACTTC. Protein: CASSLKGPYEQYF.